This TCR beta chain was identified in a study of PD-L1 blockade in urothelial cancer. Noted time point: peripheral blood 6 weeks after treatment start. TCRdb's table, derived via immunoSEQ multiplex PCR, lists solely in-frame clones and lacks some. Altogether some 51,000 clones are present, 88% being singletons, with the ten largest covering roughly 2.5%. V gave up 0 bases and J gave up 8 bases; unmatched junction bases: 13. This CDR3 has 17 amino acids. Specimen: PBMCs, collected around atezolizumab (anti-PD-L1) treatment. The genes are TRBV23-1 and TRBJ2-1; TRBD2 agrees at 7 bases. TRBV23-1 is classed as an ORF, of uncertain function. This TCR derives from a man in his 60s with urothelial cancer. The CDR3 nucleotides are TGCGCCAGCAGTCAATCGTCTAGCGGAAGGTTCTGCGATGAGCAGTTCTTC. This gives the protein CASSQSSSGRFCDEQFF.